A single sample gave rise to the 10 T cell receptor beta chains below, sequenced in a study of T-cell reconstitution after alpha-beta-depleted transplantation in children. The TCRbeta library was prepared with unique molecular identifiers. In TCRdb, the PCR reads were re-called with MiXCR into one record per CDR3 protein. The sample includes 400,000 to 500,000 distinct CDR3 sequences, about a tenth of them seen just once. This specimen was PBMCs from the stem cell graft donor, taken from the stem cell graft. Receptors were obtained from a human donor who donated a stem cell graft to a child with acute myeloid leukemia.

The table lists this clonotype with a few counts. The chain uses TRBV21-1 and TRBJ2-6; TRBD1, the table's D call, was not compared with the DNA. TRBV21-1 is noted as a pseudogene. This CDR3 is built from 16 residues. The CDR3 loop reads CASKGGIFFGANVLTF. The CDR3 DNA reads TGTGCCAGCAAAGGGGGCATTTTTTTTGGGGCCAACGTCCTGACTTTC.

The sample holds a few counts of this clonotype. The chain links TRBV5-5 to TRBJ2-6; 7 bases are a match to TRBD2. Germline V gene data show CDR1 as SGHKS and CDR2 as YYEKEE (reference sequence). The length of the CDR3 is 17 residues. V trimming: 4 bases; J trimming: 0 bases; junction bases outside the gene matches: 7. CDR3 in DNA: TGTGCCAGCAGCCGTGGGGGGGTCTACTCTGGGGCCAACGTCCTGACTTTC. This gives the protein CASSRGGVYSGANVLTF.

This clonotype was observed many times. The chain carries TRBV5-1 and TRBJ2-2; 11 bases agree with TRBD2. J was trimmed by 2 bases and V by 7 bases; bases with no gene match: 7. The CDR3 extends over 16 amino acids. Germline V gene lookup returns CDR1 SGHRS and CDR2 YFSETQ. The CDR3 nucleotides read TGCGCCAGCCATATTGGGACTAGCGGAAACACCGGGGAGCTGTTTTTT. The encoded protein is CASHIGTSGNTGELFF.

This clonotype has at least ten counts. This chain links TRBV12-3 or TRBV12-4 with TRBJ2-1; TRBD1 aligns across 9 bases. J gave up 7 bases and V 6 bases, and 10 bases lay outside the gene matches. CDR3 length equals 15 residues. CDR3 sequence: CASRPQGARANEQFF. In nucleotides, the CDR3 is TGTGCCAGCAGGCCACAGGGGGCGCGCGCGAATGAGCAGTTCTTC.

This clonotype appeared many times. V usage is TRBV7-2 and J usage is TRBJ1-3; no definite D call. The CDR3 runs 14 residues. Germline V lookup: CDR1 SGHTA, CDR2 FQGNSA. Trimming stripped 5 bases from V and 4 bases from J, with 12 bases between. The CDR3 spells CASSPGSGGNTIYF. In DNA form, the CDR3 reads TGTGCCAGCAGCCCCGGTAGCGGCGGAAACACCATATATTTT.

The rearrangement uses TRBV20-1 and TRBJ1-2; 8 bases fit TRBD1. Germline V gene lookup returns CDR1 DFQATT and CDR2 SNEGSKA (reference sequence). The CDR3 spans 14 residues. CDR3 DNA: TGCAGCGGAGTGGGGACAGGAAACAACTATGGCTACACCTTC. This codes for CSGVGTGNNYGYTF.

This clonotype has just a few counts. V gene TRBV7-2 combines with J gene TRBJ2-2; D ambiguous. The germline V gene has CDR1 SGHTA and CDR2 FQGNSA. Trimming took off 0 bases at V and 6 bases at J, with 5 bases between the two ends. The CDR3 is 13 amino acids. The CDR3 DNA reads TGTGCCAGCAGCTTAGCGATTGCCGGGGAGCTGTTTTTT. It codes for CASSLAIAGELFF.

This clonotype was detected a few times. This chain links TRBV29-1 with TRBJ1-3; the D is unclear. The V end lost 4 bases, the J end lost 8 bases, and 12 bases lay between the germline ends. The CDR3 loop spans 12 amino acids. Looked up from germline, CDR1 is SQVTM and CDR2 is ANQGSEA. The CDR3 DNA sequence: TGCAGCGTTGTGTCCCGGGGTCACACCATATATTTT. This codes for CSVVSRGHTIYF. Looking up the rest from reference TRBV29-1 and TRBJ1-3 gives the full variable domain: SAVISQKPSRDICQRGTSLTIQCQVDSQVTMMFWYRQQPGQSLTLIATANQGSEATYESGFVIDKFPISRPNLTFSTLTVSNMSPEDSSIYLCSVVSRGHTIYFGEGSWLTVV.

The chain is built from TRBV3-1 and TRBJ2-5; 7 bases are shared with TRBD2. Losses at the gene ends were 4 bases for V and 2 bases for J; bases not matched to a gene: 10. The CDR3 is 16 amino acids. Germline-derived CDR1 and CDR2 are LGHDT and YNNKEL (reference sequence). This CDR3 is CASSPGSSGPQETQYF. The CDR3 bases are TGTGCCAGCAGCCCAGGCTCTAGCGGCCCTCAAGAGACCCAGTACTTC.

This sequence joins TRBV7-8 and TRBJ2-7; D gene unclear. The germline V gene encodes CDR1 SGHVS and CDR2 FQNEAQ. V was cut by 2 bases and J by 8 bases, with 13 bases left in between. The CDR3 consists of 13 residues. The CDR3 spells CASSLSSLRQQYF. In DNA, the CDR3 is TGTGCCAGCAGCTTAAGTTCGCTACGGCAGCAGTACTTC.